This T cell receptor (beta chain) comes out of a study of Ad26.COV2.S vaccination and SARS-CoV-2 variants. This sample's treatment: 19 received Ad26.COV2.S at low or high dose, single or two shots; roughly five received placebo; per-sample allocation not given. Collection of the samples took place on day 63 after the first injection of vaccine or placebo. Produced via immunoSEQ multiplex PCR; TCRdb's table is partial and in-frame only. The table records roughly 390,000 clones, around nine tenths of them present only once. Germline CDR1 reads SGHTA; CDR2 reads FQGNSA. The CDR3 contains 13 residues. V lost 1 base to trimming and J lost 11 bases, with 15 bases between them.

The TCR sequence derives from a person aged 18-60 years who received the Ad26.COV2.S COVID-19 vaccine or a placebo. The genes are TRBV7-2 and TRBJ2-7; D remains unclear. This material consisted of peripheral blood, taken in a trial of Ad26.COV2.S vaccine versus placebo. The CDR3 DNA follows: TGTGCCAGCAGCTTAGAGGGCCGGAGCATGAAGTACTTC. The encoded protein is CASSLEGRSMKYF.